The 5 T cell receptor beta chains presented below share a single source sample, sequenced in a study of blood T cell repertoires in COVID-19. Data came from immunoSEQ multiplex PCR; TCRdb stores just in-frame clones and leaves some out. The sample includes 200,000 to 250,000 clones, about 78% of them seen just once. Sequenced input: peripheral blood. The receptors stem from a woman in her sixties or seventies with acute or convalescent COVID-19.

V is TRBV10-3 and J is TRBJ2-7; 10 positions agree with TRBD2. In germline, CDR1 is ENHRY, CDR2 SYGVKD. J was trimmed by 0 bases and V by 8 bases; bases with no gene match: 7. CDR3 size: 15 residues. CDR3 in amino acids: CAIGRGLANSYEQYF. CDR3 coding DNA: TGTGCCATCGGTAGGGGACTAGCGAACTCCTACGAGCAGTACTTC.

The V and J genes are TRBV18 and TRBJ2-7; D is possibly TRBD1 (6 bases). V lost 3 bases, J lost 4 bases, and 13 bases lay in between. Germline V gene lookup returns CDR1 KGHSH and CDR2 LQKENI. CDR3 length: 14 amino acids. This CDR3 reads CASSPGQNSYEQYV. The CDR3 DNA follows: TGTGCCAGCTCACCTGGACAGAATTCTTACGAGCAGTACGTC.

The rearrangement uses TRBV19 and TRBJ2-2; 11 bases align to TRBD2. The CDR3 totals 23 residues. The V gene's germline CDR1 is LNHDA and CDR2 SQIVND (reference sequence). The ends lost 7 bases at V and 0 bases at J; junction bases unmatched: 25. CDR3 DNA: TGTGCCAGTAATTTAGAACTAGCGGGGGTATGGATAAGGACTAGCCCGAACACCGGGGAGCTGTTTTTT. As protein: CASNLELAGVWIRTSPNTGELFF.

In this sample, this clone turned up once. The rearrangement joins TRBV7-2 to TRBJ2-5; TRBD2 is a possible D gene (6 bases). There are 14 residues in the CDR3. Trimming cost V 3 bases and J 6 bases, with 14 bases left between them. Germline V CDR1 and CDR2: SGHTA, FQGNSA. CDR3 sequence: CASSFRNGRQTQYF. The CDR3 nucleotides read TGTGCCAGCAGCTTCCGAAACGGGAGACAGACCCAGTACTTC.

The chain joins TRBV29-1 to TRBJ2-3; TRBD2 agrees at 13 bases. The CDR3 extends over 14 amino acids. Trimming cost V 6 bases and J 5 bases; bases outside gene matches: 5. Germline V gene data show CDR1 as SQVTM and CDR2 as ANQGSEA. CDR3 bases: TGCAGCGTCGAAACTAGCGGGGGGGGAGATACGCAGTATTTT. Translating gives CSVETSGGGDTQYF.